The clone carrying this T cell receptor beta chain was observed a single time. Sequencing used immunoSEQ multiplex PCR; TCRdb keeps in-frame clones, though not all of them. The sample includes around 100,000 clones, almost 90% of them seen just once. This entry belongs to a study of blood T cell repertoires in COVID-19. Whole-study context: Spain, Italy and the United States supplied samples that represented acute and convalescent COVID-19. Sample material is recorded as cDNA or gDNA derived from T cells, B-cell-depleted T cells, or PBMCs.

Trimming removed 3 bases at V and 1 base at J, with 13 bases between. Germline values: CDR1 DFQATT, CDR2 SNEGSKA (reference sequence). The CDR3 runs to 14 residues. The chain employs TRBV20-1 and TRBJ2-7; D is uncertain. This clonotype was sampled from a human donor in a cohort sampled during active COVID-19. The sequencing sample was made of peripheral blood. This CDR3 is CSASSSFRSYEQYF. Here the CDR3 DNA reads TGCAGTGCTAGTAGTTCATTCAGGTCCTACGAGCAGTACTTC.